This T cell receptor beta chain was captured in a study of cytomegalovirus exposure and HLA in healthy donors. From germline, CDR1 is SGHNT and CDR2 YENEEA. The CDR3 has 16 residues. Trimming removed 3 bases at V and 0 bases at J, with 12 bases between. Concerning this clone itself: Its specificity is unknown.

PCR involved 60 Vbeta and 13 Jbeta primers. Generated by immunoSEQ multiplex PCR, the TCRdb table keeps only in-frame clones and is missing some. Of roughly 100,000 clones listed, about 80% are singletons. Points from the study as a whole: According to reports, the classifier identified cytomegalovirus status with high specificity and sensitivity. Later on, analysis showed that most CMV-associated TCR beta chains appeared to be HLA-restricted. In a later analysis, parvovirus B19, influenza, CMV and Epstein-Barr virus appeared linked to several top co-occurrence clusters.

The sequenced material came from PBMCs. The chain combines TRBV11-3 with TRBJ2-1, with D tentatively TRBD2 (5 bases). The clonotype originates from a man aged 40-49 years in good health and CMV-seropositive. The CDR3 here is CASSFIASSSYNEQFF. The CDR3 nucleotides are TGTGCCAGCAGCTTTATAGCGTCGAGCTCCTACAATGAGCAGTTCTTC.